This TCR beta chain was identified during a study of blood T cell repertoires in COVID-19. In the authors' workflow: Nucleated cell counts were estimated from reference gene primer amplification. Profiling relied on immunoSEQ multiplex PCR, and the TCRdb table lists in-frame clones only, not all of them. The V and J calls and clone size come from that table; D and trimming were worked out from the DNA. The sample shows 200,000 or so clones, under 85% of them seen only once. Germline V CDR1 and CDR2: SNHLY, FYNNEI. The J segment lost 7 bases and the V segment lost 2 bases, leaving 4 bases of the junction unmatched. CDR3 length: 14 amino acids.

The chain carries TRBV2 and TRBJ1-5; 8 bases line up with TRBD1. The receptor was derived from a man aged 55 to 69 with active or convalescent COVID-19. The sequenced sample was peripheral blood. CDR3 DNA sequence: TGTGCCAGCAGTGAACAGGGGGCAAGGCAGCCCCAGCATTTT. This gives the protein CASSEQGARQPQHF.